The clone carrying this TCR beta chain has a count of ten or more. What it binds is unknown. TCR alpha and beta CDR3 regions were amplified from RNA using iRepertoire nested multiplex PCR. TCRdb used MiXCR to reprocess the multiplex PCR reads, holding one entry per CDR3 protein. Of 84,000 or so distinct CDR3 sequences listed, 23% are singletons. The data originate from a study of glioma-infiltrating T cells. Whole-study results and caveats: Non-neoplastic patients had below-expected tissue-blood divergence, while all gliomas exceeded expectation. CDR3 overlap between tissue and blood was very small.

The material sequenced was glioma tissue, nonneoplastic brain tissue, or PBMCs (not recorded which). This clonotype was obtained from a human donor with low-grade glioma or glioblastoma, undergoing nonglioma brain surgery, or in good health (not recorded which).

As DNA, the CDR3 is TGTGCCAGCAGAGAGACAATCCACGAGCAGTACTTC. Its protein is CASRETIHEQYF. The chain employs TRBV6-1 and TRBJ2-7; no reliable D call. The CDR3 spans 12 residues. Germline-derived CDR1 and CDR2 are MNHNS and SASEGT. Trimming pared 6 bases from V and 5 bases from J, leaving 11 bases between.